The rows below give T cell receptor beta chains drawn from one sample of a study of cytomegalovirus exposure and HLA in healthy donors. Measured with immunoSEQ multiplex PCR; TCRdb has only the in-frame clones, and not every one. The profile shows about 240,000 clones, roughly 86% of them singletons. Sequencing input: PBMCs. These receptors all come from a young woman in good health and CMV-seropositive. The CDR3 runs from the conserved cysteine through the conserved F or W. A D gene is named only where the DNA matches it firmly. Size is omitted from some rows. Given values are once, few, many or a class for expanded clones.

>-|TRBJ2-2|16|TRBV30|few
CAWSVPGLRVGGELFF
TGTGCCTGGAGTGTACCCGGACTAAGGGTCGGCGGGGAGCTGTTTTTT
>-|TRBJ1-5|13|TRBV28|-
CASTRAVNQPQHF
TGTGCCAGCACCAGGGCGGTCAATCAGCCCCAGCATTTT
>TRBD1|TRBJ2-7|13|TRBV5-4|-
CASSLFGQDEQYF
TGTGCCAGCAGCTTGTTTGGACAGGACGAGCAGTACTTC
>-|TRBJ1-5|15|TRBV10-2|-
CASSEVRPGSQPQHF
TGCGCCAGCAGTGAGGTACGGCCCGGGAGTCAGCCCCAGCATTTT
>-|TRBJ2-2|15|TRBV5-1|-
CASSLEVGGPGELFF
TGCGCCAGCAGCTTGGAAGTCGGGGGGCCCGGGGAGCTGTTTTTT
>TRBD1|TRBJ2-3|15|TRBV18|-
CASSPGQASTDTQYF
TGTGCCAGCTCACCGGGACAGGCTAGCACAGATACGCAGTATTTT
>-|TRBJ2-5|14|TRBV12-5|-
CASGLVRSQETQYF
TGTGCTAGTGGTTTGGTACGCAGCCAAGAGACCCAGTACTTC
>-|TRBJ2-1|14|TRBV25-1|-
CASSDNFSGDEQFF
TGTGCCAGCAGTGATAACTTTAGCGGCGATGAGCAGTTCTTC
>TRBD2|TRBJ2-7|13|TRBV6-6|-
CASTGSGTHEQYF
TGTGCCAGCACGGGAAGCGGGACCCACGAGCAGTACTTC
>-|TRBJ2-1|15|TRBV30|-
CAWEGGRASYNEQFF
TGTGCCTGGGAGGGGGGGAGGGCCTCCTACAATGAGCAGTTCTTC
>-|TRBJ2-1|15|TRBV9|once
CASSEGDNSYNEQFF
TGTGCCAGCAGCGAGGGAGATAATTCCTACAATGAGCAGTTCTTC
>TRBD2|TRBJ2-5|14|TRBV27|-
CASRPSGWGETQYF
TGTGCCAGCAGGCCTAGCGGTTGGGGGGAGACCCAGTACTTC
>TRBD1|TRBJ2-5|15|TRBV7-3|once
CASSRGTAKKETQYF
TGTGCCAGCAGCAGAGGGACAGCAAAAAAAGAGACCCAGTACTTC
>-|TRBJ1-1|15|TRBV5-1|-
CASSLGASTNTEAFF
TGCGCCAGCAGCTTGGGGGCGTCGACGAACACTGAAGCTTTCTTT
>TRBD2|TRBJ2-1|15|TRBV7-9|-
CASSIPSGGWGEQFF
TGTGCCAGCAGCATCCCTAGCGGGGGTTGGGGTGAGCAGTTCTTC
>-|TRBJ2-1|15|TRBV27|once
CASSALGTGYNEQFF
TGTGCCAGCAGCGCCTTGGGGACTGGCTACAATGAGCAGTTCTTC
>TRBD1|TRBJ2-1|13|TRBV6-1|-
CASRGQGRGEQFF
TGTGCCAGCAGGGGACAGGGGAGGGGTGAGCAGTTCTTC
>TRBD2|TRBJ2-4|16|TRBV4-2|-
CASSQEKRGSKNIQYF
TGTGCCAGCAGCCAAGAAAAGCGGGGATCCAAAAACATTCAGTACTTC
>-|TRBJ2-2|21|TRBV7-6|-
CASNGLSGRITGTQDTGELFF
TGTGCCAGCAACGGACTCTCGGGGCGAATAACAGGGACGCAGGACACCGGGGAGCTGTTTTTT
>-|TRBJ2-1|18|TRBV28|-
CASSSTQLRASSYNEQFF
TGTGCCAGCAGTTCCACCCAACTCCGCGCGAGCTCCTACAATGAGCAGTTCTTC
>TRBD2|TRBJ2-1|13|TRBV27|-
CASRGTSYNEQFF
TGTGCCAGTAGGGGGACTAGTTACAATGAGCAGTTCTTC
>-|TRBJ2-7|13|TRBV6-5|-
CASNQGGGGEQYF
TGTGCCAGCAACCAGGGAGGGGGGGGCGAGCAGTACTTC
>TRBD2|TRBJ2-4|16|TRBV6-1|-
CASSEGLAGARNIQYF
TGTGCCAGCAGTGAAGGACTAGCCGGGGCGAGAAACATTCAGTACTTC
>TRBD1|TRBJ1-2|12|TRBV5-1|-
CATRDRNYGYTF
TGCGCCACCAGGGACAGGAACTATGGCTACACCTTC
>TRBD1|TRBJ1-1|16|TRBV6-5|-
CASSYPGQGASTEAFF
TGTGCCAGCAGTTACCCGGGACAGGGGGCTAGCACTGAAGCTTTCTTT
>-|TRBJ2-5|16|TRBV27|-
CASSFGQGGYQETQYF
TGTGCCAGCAGTTTTGGACAGGGAGGGTACCAAGAGACCCAGTACTTC
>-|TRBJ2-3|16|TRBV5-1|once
CASSLDSQWSTDTQYF
TGCGCCAGCAGCCTGGATAGCCAGTGGAGCACAGATACGCAGTATTTT
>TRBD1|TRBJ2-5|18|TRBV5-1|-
CASSPEPLWARGQETQYF
TGCGCCAGCAGCCCCGAGCCCCTTTGGGCCAGGGGGCAAGAGACCCAGTACTTC
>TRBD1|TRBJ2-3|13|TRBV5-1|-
CASTTGGTDTQYF
TGCGCCAGCACGACAGGGGGCACAGATACGCAGTATTTT
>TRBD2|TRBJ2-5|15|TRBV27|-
CASGRAGGLQETQYF
TGTGCCAGCGGACGAGCGGGAGGCCTCCAAGAGACCCAGTACTTC
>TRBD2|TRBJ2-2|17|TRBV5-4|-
CASSQGLAGVNTGELFF
TGTGCCAGCAGTCAGGGACTAGCGGGAGTTAACACCGGGGAGCTGTTTTTT
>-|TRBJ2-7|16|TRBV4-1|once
CASSQEPAETSYEQYF
TGCGCCAGCAGCCAAGAACCCGCGGAAACTTCCTACGAGCAGTACTTC
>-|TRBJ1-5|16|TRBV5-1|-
CASSLAPGESNQPQHF
TGCGCCAGCAGCTTGGCCCCAGGGGAGAGCAATCAGCCCCAGCATTTT